The present T cell receptor (beta chain) was sequenced within a study of CD8 T cells in Susac syndrome. The study, taken as a whole, reports: As the study acknowledged, the number of individuals in its TCR sequencing and HLA analysis was relatively small.

RNA amounts of roughly 0.5 to 1 ug underwent reverse transcription with random hexamers. Amplification of TCR beta CDR3 across 54 Vbeta and 13 Jbeta was performed with immunoSEQ multiplex PCR. One entry per CDR3 protein, called by TCRdb with MiXCR from the immunoSEQ multiplex PCR reads. This sample carries approximately 220,000 distinct CDR3 sequences, 80% to 95% of them seen once, and the ten largest clones take roughly 0.13%. The T cells that were sequenced for TCR beta were CD8+ and CD4+ cells from blood. The multiple sclerosis control cohort comprised treatment-naive individuals presenting with stable or active relapsing-remitting disease. In its sample, this clonotype was seen once. Its antigen is not known. V shed 2 bases and J shed 6 bases, with 14 bases lying between them. The CDR3 runs to 15 residues. Germline values: CDR1 LGHNA, CDR2 YSLEER.

This TCR derives from a human donor with multiple sclerosis. This sequence joins TRBV4-3 and TRBJ2-1; possibly TRBD2 for D (5 bases). Sequenced: CD8+ T cells from PBMCs. CDR3 protein: CASSQTRGSGNEQFF. The DNA for the CDR3 is TGCGCCAGCAGCCAAACTAGAGGAAGCGGCAATGAGCAGTTCTTC.